A selection of T cell receptor beta chains follows, all from one sample in a study of technical replicates of blood from several donors. Here immunoSEQ multiplex PCR was the method, and the copy in TCRdb shows in-frame clones only, minus some. Seen here are some 82,000 clones, 94% observed once, and the top ten hold 0.39%. The source material was T cells isolated from PBMCs. Receptors were obtained from a human donor in good health. The CDR3 runs from the conserved cysteine through the conserved F or W. D genes are given only for firm matches. Expanded clones get a size class; other rows say once, few or many, or leave the size out.

v_gene: TRBV9; abundance: NA; j_gene: TRBJ2-7; d_gene: TRBD2; CDR3aa: CASSVTGVAGGEQYF; CDR3nt: TGTGCCAGCAGCGTAACGGGGGTGGCGGGAGGCGAGCAGTACTTC
v_gene: TRBV7-2; abundance: NA; j_gene: TRBJ2-1; d_gene: TRBD2; CDR3aa: CASTSAGAYNEQFF; CDR3nt: TGTGCCAGCACCTCAGCGGGAGCCTACAATGAGCAGTTCTTC
v_gene: TRBV15; abundance: NA; j_gene: TRBJ2-5; d_gene: TRBD1; CDR3aa: CATSRGTGAPEETQYF; CDR3nt: TGTGCCACCAGCAGGGGGACAGGGGCTCCGGAAGAGACCCAGTACTTC
v_gene: TRBV27; abundance: NA; j_gene: TRBJ2-7; d_gene: TRBD2; CDR3aa: CASRGLAGGLYEQYF; CDR3nt: TGTGCCAGCAGGGGGCTAGCGGGAGGGTTGTACGAGCAGTACTTC
v_gene: TRBV10-1; abundance: once; j_gene: TRBJ1-3; d_gene: NA; CDR3aa: CASSEISREGASGNTIYF; CDR3nt: TGCGCCAGCAGTGAGATCTCCAGGGAAGGAGCTTCAGGAAACACCATATATTTT
v_gene: TRBV5-1; abundance: once; j_gene: TRBJ2-3; d_gene: TRBD2; CDR3aa: CASNPGAGPVGTDTQYF; CDR3nt: TGCGCCAGCAACCCTGGAGCGGGACCAGTCGGCACAGATACGCAGTATTTT
v_gene: TRBV27; abundance: NA; j_gene: TRBJ1-2; d_gene: NA; CDR3aa: CASSQGFGYTF; CDR3nt: TGTGCCAGCAGTCAGGGTTTTGGCTACACCTTC
v_gene: TRBV19; abundance: NA; j_gene: TRBJ2-3; d_gene: NA; CDR3aa: CASSTPGTRRYTDTQYF; CDR3nt: TGTGCCAGTAGTACGCCGGGAACCCGTAGGTACACAGATACGCAGTATTTT
v_gene: TRBV29-1; abundance: NA; j_gene: TRBJ1-4; d_gene: NA; CDR3aa: CSGGEDSLNEKLFF; CDR3nt: TGCAGCGGGGGGGAGGATTCTCTAAATGAAAAACTGTTTTTT
v_gene: TRBV15; abundance: NA; j_gene: TRBJ2-7; d_gene: NA; CDR3aa: CATSRGEGHFFQYEQYF; CDR3nt: TGTGCCACCAGCAGAGGTGAGGGACACTTTTTCCAGTACGAGCAGTACTTC
v_gene: TRBV25-1; abundance: NA; j_gene: TRBJ2-1; d_gene: NA; CDR3aa: CASSDPGVGYNEQFF; CDR3nt: TGTGCCAGCAGTGATCCCGGAGTCGGATACAATGAGCAGTTCTTC
v_gene: TRBV2; abundance: NA; j_gene: TRBJ1-1; d_gene: TRBD1; CDR3aa: CASTRTGNPYEAFF; CDR3nt: TGTGCCAGCACCCGGACAGGGAACCCTTATGAAGCTTTCTTT
v_gene: TRBV7-8; abundance: once; j_gene: TRBJ2-6; d_gene: TRBD2; CDR3aa: CASSFLAGGDSGGANVLTF; CDR3nt: TGTGCCAGCAGCTTTTTAGCGGGAGGGGACTCGGGTGGGGCCAACGTCCTGACTTTC
v_gene: TRBV4-3; abundance: once; j_gene: TRBJ2-7; d_gene: TRBD2; CDR3aa: CASSPGTSGSYEQYF; CDR3nt: TGCGCCAGCAGCCCAGGGACTAGCGGGAGCTACGAGCAGTACTTC
v_gene: TRBV19; abundance: NA; j_gene: TRBJ1-4; d_gene: NA; CDR3aa: CASSTRTGRGTNEKLFF; CDR3nt: TGTGCCAGTAGTACCCGGACCGGGCGGGGCACTAATGAAAAACTGTTTTTT
v_gene: TRBV7-9; abundance: NA; j_gene: TRBJ1-2; d_gene: TRBD1; CDR3aa: CASSINRGPGYGYTF; CDR3nt: TGTGCCAGCAGCATTAACAGGGGGCCAGGCTATGGCTACACCTTC
v_gene: TRBV30; abundance: once; j_gene: TRBJ2-7; d_gene: NA; CDR3aa: CAVRIRNAYEQYF; CDR3nt: TGTGCGGTCAGGATCCGAAACGCCTACGAGCAGTACTTC
v_gene: TRBV7-3; abundance: NA; j_gene: TRBJ1-2; d_gene: TRBD1; CDR3aa: CASSLQGENYGYTF; CDR3nt: TGTGCCAGCAGCTTACAGGGGGAAAACTATGGCTACACCTTC
v_gene: TRBV6-5; abundance: once; j_gene: TRBJ2-2; d_gene: TRBD1; CDR3aa: CASRDRATTGELFF; CDR3nt: TGTGCCAGCAGGGACAGGGCGACCACCGGGGAGCTGTTTTTT
v_gene: TRBV4-1; abundance: once; j_gene: TRBJ2-3; d_gene: NA; CDR3aa: CASSQESGSTDTQYF; CDR3nt: TGCGCCAGCAGCCAAGAAAGCGGGAGCACAGATACGCAGTATTTT
v_gene: TRBV6-5; abundance: NA; j_gene: TRBJ1-4; d_gene: NA; CDR3aa: CASSYLRGKLFF; CDR3nt: TGTGCCAGCAGTTACTTAAGGGGAAAACTGTTTTTT
v_gene: TRBV4-1; abundance: NA; j_gene: TRBJ1-4; d_gene: NA; CDR3aa: CASSQDATVQFF; CDR3nt: TGCGCCAGCAGCCAAGATGCCACAGTGCAATTTTTT
v_gene: TRBV4-1; abundance: NA; j_gene: TRBJ1-1; d_gene: NA; CDR3aa: CASSQVTFEDTEAFF; CDR3nt: TGCGCCAGCAGCCAAGTCACCTTTGAGGACACTGAAGCTTTCTTT
v_gene: TRBV6-6; abundance: NA; j_gene: TRBJ2-7; d_gene: TRBD1; CDR3aa: CASSSSGTGGTYEQYF; CDR3nt: TGTGCCAGCAGTTCATCCGGGACAGGGGGTACCTACGAGCAGTACTTC
v_gene: TRBV28; abundance: NA; j_gene: TRBJ2-5; d_gene: TRBD1; CDR3aa: CAGQAGGSETQYF; CDR3nt: TGTGCCGGGCAGGCAGGGGGCTCGGAGACCCAGTACTTC
v_gene: TRBV4-2; abundance: NA; j_gene: TRBJ2-3; d_gene: NA; CDR3aa: CASSQDSSETRPNTDTQYF; CDR3nt: TGTGCCAGCAGCCAAGACTCCTCCGAGACACGTCCTAACACAGATACGCAGTATTTT
v_gene: TRBV7-3; abundance: NA; j_gene: TRBJ2-3; d_gene: NA; CDR3aa: CASSLLQGYTDTQYF; CDR3nt: TGTGCCAGCAGCTTACTCCAGGGGTACACAGATACGCAGTATTTT
v_gene: TRBV6-5; abundance: NA; j_gene: TRBJ1-1; d_gene: NA; CDR3aa: CASIGGNTEAFF; CDR3nt: TGTGCCAGCATCGGGGGGAACACTGAAGCTTTCTTT
v_gene: TRBV6-4; abundance: NA; j_gene: TRBJ2-6; d_gene: TRBD1; CDR3aa: CASSDRGPVSGANVLTF; CDR3nt: TGTGCCAGCAGTGATAGGGGGCCTGTCTCTGGGGCCAACGTCCTGACTTTC
v_gene: TRBV6-4; abundance: NA; j_gene: TRBJ2-3; d_gene: TRBD1; CDR3aa: CASSDGTGLTDTQYF; CDR3nt: TGTGCCAGCAGTGATGGGACAGGGTTAACAGATACGCAGTATTTT
v_gene: TRBV2; abundance: NA; j_gene: TRBJ2-1; d_gene: NA; CDR3aa: CASRGGGSYNEQFF; CDR3nt: TGTGCCAGCAGAGGGGGGGGTTCCTACAATGAGCAGTTCTTC
v_gene: TRBV6-6; abundance: NA; j_gene: TRBJ1-1; d_gene: NA; CDR3aa: CASSYYGGDNGQAFF; CDR3nt: TGTGCCAGCAGTTACTACGGGGGGGACAACGGACAAGCTTTCTTT
v_gene: TRBV15; abundance: NA; j_gene: TRBJ2-1; d_gene: NA; CDR3aa: CATSRESPRGEQFF; CDR3nt: TGTGCCACCAGCAGAGAGAGTCCGCGGGGTGAGCAGTTCTTC
v_gene: TRBV25-1; abundance: NA; j_gene: TRBJ2-1; d_gene: NA; CDR3aa: CASSEAGLISYNEQFF; CDR3nt: TGTGCCAGCAGTGAGGCTGGACTAATCTCCTACAATGAGCAGTTCTTC
v_gene: TRBV27; abundance: NA; j_gene: TRBJ2-6; d_gene: NA; CDR3aa: CASSSPGRRGSGANVLTF; CDR3nt: TGTGCCAGCAGTTCCCCGGGACGGCGGGGCTCTGGGGCCAACGTCCTGACTTTC
v_gene: TRBV19; abundance: NA; j_gene: TRBJ2-4; d_gene: NA; CDR3aa: CASRTAGVNIQYF; CDR3nt: TGTGCCAGCCGAACAGCAGGGGTAAACATTCAGTACTTC
v_gene: TRBV28; abundance: NA; j_gene: TRBJ2-3; d_gene: TRBD2; CDR3aa: CASRHPGLAGGTQYF; CDR3nt: TGTGCCAGCAGGCACCCGGGACTAGCGGGAGGTACGCAGTATTTT
v_gene: TRBV5-6; abundance: once; j_gene: TRBJ2-7; d_gene: NA; CDR3aa: CASSPLSTDSYEQYF; CDR3nt: TGTGCCAGCAGCCCACTTAGTACAGACTCCTACGAGCAGTACTTC
v_gene: TRBV7-8; abundance: once; j_gene: TRBJ2-3; d_gene: TRBD1; CDR3aa: CASSPGQGFTDTQYF; CDR3nt: TGTGCCAGCAGCCCGGGACAGGGCTTCACAGATACGCAGTATTTT
v_gene: TRBV2; abundance: NA; j_gene: TRBJ1-1; d_gene: NA; CDR3aa: CASSGEQVNTEAFF; CDR3nt: TGTGCCAGCAGTGGTGAACAGGTGAACACTGAAGCTTTCTTT
v_gene: TRBV9; abundance: NA; j_gene: TRBJ1-5; d_gene: NA; CDR3aa: CASSSLAGNQPQHF; CDR3nt: TGTGCCAGCAGCTCCTTGGCGGGCAATCAGCCCCAGCATTTT
v_gene: TRBV5-6; abundance: once; j_gene: TRBJ1-2; d_gene: NA; CDR3aa: CASSLLQSNYGYTF; CDR3nt: TGTGCCAGCAGCTTGCTACAGAGTAACTATGGCTACACCTTC
v_gene: TRBV6-1; abundance: once; j_gene: TRBJ2-7; d_gene: NA; CDR3aa: CASSEKIGFNTGTYEQYF; CDR3nt: TGTGCCAGCAGTGAGAAGATTGGCTTTAATACAGGCACCTACGAGCAGTACTTC
v_gene: TRBV7-9; abundance: NA; j_gene: TRBJ1-1; d_gene: TRBD1; CDR3aa: CASSLPDRANEAFF; CDR3nt: TGTGCCAGCAGCTTACCCGACAGGGCAAATGAAGCTTTCTTT